A single sample is the source of the 19 T cell receptor beta chains below, sequenced in a study of OX40 agonist ivuxolimab in advanced cancers. TCRdb keeps only in-frame clones here, not all; method: immunoSEQ multiplex PCR. Of 65,000 to 100,000 clones in the sample, less than 95% were seen once. This sample comprised CD4+ or CD8+ T cells sorted from blood, obtained in a trial of the OX40 agonist ivuxolimab. These receptors originate from an adult with an advanced solid tumor such as melanoma, head and neck, liver or kidney cancer.

The chain joins TRBV27 to TRBJ2-7, with D perhaps being TRBD1 or TRBD2 (5 bases each). V was clipped by 6 bases and J by 2 bases, with 11 bases between them. Germline CDR1 and CDR2: MNHEY and SMNVEV (reference sequence). The CDR3 runs to 13 residues. The CDR3, as DNA: TGTGCCAGCAGCCCGGGACCAACCTACGAGCAGTACTTC. Residues: CASSPGPTYEQYF.

The chain couples TRBV6-5 to TRBJ2-7; TRBD1 is a possible D gene (6 bases). V was clipped by 7 bases and J by 3 bases, with 16 bases between them. The germline V gene encodes CDR1 MNHEY and CDR2 SVGAGI. CDR3 length: 14 residues. The CDR3 region is CASTPQGHFYEQYF. CDR3 in DNA: TGTGCCAGCACCCCCCAGGGACATTTCTACGAGCAGTACTTC.

To note about this clone: The junction shows a germline mismatch at one end, possibly a read error. This rearrangement joins TRBV6-1 to TRBJ2-7; TRBD1 is a possible D gene (6 bases). The germline CDR1 and CDR2 sequences are MNHNS and SASEGT. CDR3 size: 15 residues. CDR3 in DNA: TGTGCCAGCAGTGAGGGGGCGGGCCCCTCCCACGAGCAGTACTTC. Residues: CASSEGAGPSHEQYF.

V and J are TRBV28 and TRBJ1-1, with a weak D call TRBD1 (6 bases). Germline V gives CDR1 MDHEN, CDR2 SYDVKM. Trimming left V 2 bases short and J 4 bases short, with 11 bases between. This CDR3 comprises 14 residues. The CDR3 loop is CASSLGGRFTEAFF. CDR3 bases: TGTGCCAGCAGTTTAGGGGGGCGGTTCACTGAAGCTTTCTTT. The variable domain in full, with the rest retrieved from reference TRBV28 and TRBJ1-1, is DVKVTQSSRYLVKRTGEKVFLECVQDMDHENMFWYRQDPGLGLRLIYFSYDVKMKEKGDIPEGYSVSREKKERFSLILESASTNQTSMYLCASSLGGRFTEAFFGQGTRLTVV.

The chain recombines TRBV27 with TRBJ2-7, with 10 bases fitting TRBD2. Trimming removed 2 bases from V and 0 bases from J; junction bases left unmatched: 4. Germline V gene sequence: CDR1 MNHEY, CDR2 SMNVEV (reference sequence). This CDR3 is 16 amino acids long. This CDR3 is CASSLNPSGSSYEQYF. In nucleotides, the CDR3 is TGTGCCAGCAGTTTAAACCCTAGCGGGAGCTCCTACGAGCAGTACTTC.

V gene TRBV15 combines with J gene TRBJ2-1; 8 bases agree with TRBD1. Germline values: CDR1 LNHNV, CDR2 YYDKDF (reference sequence). V lost 1 base, J lost 6 bases, and 5 bases stayed unmatched. The CDR3 sequence is 15 residues long. The CDR3 coding sequence is TGTGCCACCAGCAGAGCTCAGACAGGGGCCAATGAGCAGTTCTTC. Translated, it gives CATSRAQTGANEQFF.

V usage is TRBV7-3 and J usage is TRBJ2-2; tentatively, D is TRBD1 (7 bases). The CDR3 loop spans 13 amino acids. CDR1 SGHTA and CDR2 FQGTGA come from the germline V gene. Trimming shortened V by 6 bases and J by 4 bases, and 9 bases separated the two germline ends. The chain's CDR3 is CASREGATGELFF. Here the CDR3 DNA reads TGTGCCAGCAGGGAGGGGGCCACCGGGGAGCTGTTTTTT.

The V call is TRBV19, the J call TRBJ1-2; 9 bases map to TRBD1. CDR1 is LNHDA, CDR2 SQIVND, per germline (reference sequence). J gave up 1 base and V 8 bases, and 5 bases lay outside the gene matches. The CDR3 has 14 amino acids. CDR3 bases: TGTGCCAGTTCCCGGACAGGGGTTAACTATGGCTACACCTTC. It is translated as CASSRTGVNYGYTF.

The chain joins TRBV4-1 to TRBJ2-1; perhaps TRBD2 as D (6 bases). The germline V gene encodes CDR1 MGHRA and CDR2 YSYEKL. Trimming removed 5 bases at V and 4 bases at J, with 18 bases between. CDR3 length: 16 amino acids. The chain's CDR3 is CASSDPGTFVYNEQFF. Written as DNA, the CDR3 is TGCGCCAGCAGCGATCCCGGGACTTTCGTATACAATGAGCAGTTCTTC.

The rearrangement joins TRBV5-6 to TRBJ2-7; the D gene is possibly TRBD1 (6 bases). CDR3 size: 16 residues. Germline V gives CDR1 SGHDT, CDR2 YYEEEE. V was clipped by 4 bases and J by 0 bases, with 17 bases between them. This CDR3 is CASSLYGQSISYEQYF. In DNA, the CDR3 is TGTGCCAGCAGCCTATATGGACAGAGCATCTCCTACGAGCAGTACTTC.

This rearrangement joins TRBV28 to TRBJ2-1; 12 nucleotides match TRBD2. Germline loops: CDR1 MDHEN, CDR2 SYDVKM. V shed 6 bases and J 2 bases; nucleotides not matched to a gene: 2. The CDR3 contains 15 residues. The CDR3 nucleotides are TGTGCCAGCAGCTGGACTAGCGGGACCTACAATGAGCAGTTCTTC. Protein product: CASSWTSGTYNEQFF.

The chain couples TRBV27 to TRBJ2-2, with 7 bases matching TRBD2. Germline V gene lookup returns CDR1 MNHEY and CDR2 SMNVEV (reference sequence). V lost 3 bases to trimming and J lost 4 bases; unmatched junction nucleotides: 11. The CDR3 extends over 17 amino acids. The CDR3 coding sequence is TGTGCCAGCAGTTTGTGGTCGGGGGGATTGGCCACCGGGGAGCTGTTTTTT. Translated, it gives CASSLWSGGLATGELFF.

The chain carries TRBV27 and TRBJ2-7, with 7 bases lining up with TRBD1. CDR3 length equals 15 residues. V trimming: 2 bases; J trimming: 1 base; junction bases outside the gene matches: 5. Germline V lookup: CDR1 MNHEY, CDR2 SMNVEV (reference sequence). This CDR3 reads CASSLRGPTSYEQYF. The CDR3 region has the DNA TGTGCCAGCAGTTTAAGGGGGCCGACGTCCTACGAGCAGTACTTC.

The chain uses TRBV4-2 and TRBJ2-7; weak D call: TRBD2 (6 bases). Germline assignment: CDR1 LGHNA and CDR2 YNFKEQ. The ends were cut back, 1 base at V and 0 bases at J, with 19 bases in the middle. The CDR3 is made up of 18 amino acids. The CDR3 DNA is TGTGCCAGCAGCCAAGCCCCGGAGGGAAGCCGACCCTCCTACGAGCAGTACTTC. Residues: CASSQAPEGSRPSYEQYF.

This clone was seen only a few times. The chain recombines TRBV25-1 with TRBJ2-2; D is unclear. Germline CDR1 MGHDK, CDR2 SYGVNS. Trimming removed 5 bases at V and 5 bases at J, with 3 bases between. This CDR3 has 11 amino acids. This chain's CDR3 is CASSITGELFF. DNA of the CDR3: TGTGCCAGCAGTATAACCGGGGAGCTGTTTTTT.

This clone was recorded once. The CDR3 spells CASSWGTNTGELFF. The CDR3, as DNA: TGTGCCAGCAGTTGGGGGACGAACACCGGGGAGCTGTTTTTT. The chain carries TRBV27 and TRBJ2-2; D might be TRBD1 or TRBD2, each matching 5 bases. CDR1 and CDR2 (germline): MNHEY, SMNVEV (reference sequence). V gave up 4 bases and J gave up 0 bases, with 6 bases separating them. This CDR3 is 14 amino acids long.

The chain combines TRBV6-1 with TRBJ1-5; D ambiguous. The CDR3 has 13 amino acids. In germline, CDR1 is MNHNS, CDR2 SASEGT. V gave up 1 base and J gave up 4 bases, with 5 bases separating them. CDR3 coding DNA: TGTGCCAGCAGTGAAGGTCCGAATCAGCCCCAGCATTTT. Its translation is CASSEGPNQPQHF.

The chain joins TRBV7-9 to TRBJ2-4; 10 nucleotides match TRBD1. The V segment lost 2 bases and the J segment 8 bases; nucleotides outside the gene matches: 9. The germline gives CDR1 SEHNR, CDR2 FQNEAQ (reference sequence). This CDR3 region has 16 residues. The CDR3 DNA sequence: TGTGCCAGCAGCTTAACACCCGGGACAGGGGAGGACATTCAGTACTTC. Translated, it gives CASSLTPGTGEDIQYF.

This chain connects TRBV7-9 to TRBJ2-1, with unresolved D. This CDR3 is 14 amino acids long. The V gene lost 1 base and the J gene lost 6 bases, with 10 bases spanning the gap. CDR1 is SEHNR and CDR2 is FQNEAQ in the germline V gene (reference sequence). For the CDR3, the DNA is TGTGCCAGCAGCTTAGGGTCTAGGGTCAATGAGCAGTTCTTC. Translation: CASSLGSRVNEQFF.